This T cell receptor (beta chain) was retrieved from a study of T cells in Graves' hyperthyroidism and ophthalmopathy. Study outcomes and limitations: Blood also held most thyroid clonotypes expanded beyond 0.001.

In its sample, this clonotype was seen many times. Its antigen is as yet unknown. The hyperthyroidism patients had all been newly diagnosed, and their disease duration was under 2 months. Their ages ranged from 18 to 65 years. Amplified TCR beta CDR3 regions derived from RNA transcripts. The TCR CDR3 was amplified in a first-round RT-PCR using the HTBI primer set. MiXCR, run by TCRdb on the multiplex PCR reads, gives a single entry per CDR3 protein. This table has around 420,000 distinct CDR3 sequences, 12% to 15% appearing once. The CDR3 is made up of 16 amino acids. Trimming cost V 2 bases and J 6 bases, with 18 bases left between them. The V gene's germline CDR1 is WNHNN and CDR2 SYGVQD (reference sequence).

Sequenced sample: blood. This receptor was obtained from a woman under 30 with Graves' hyperthyroidism. This chain links TRBV10-1 with TRBJ2-3, with D possibly being TRBD2 (6 bases). The CDR3 DNA is TGCGCCAGCAGTGAGACGGGTAGCCCCAGCGGGGATACGCAGTATTTT. It translates to CASSETGSPSGDTQYF.